This T cell receptor beta chain was recorded in a study of post-analysis software for immune sequencing data. Trimming took off 0 bases at V and 2 bases at J, with 12 bases between the two ends. The CDR3 extends over 16 amino acids. Germline V gene data show CDR1 as LGHDT and CDR2 as YNNKEL (reference sequence). Study-wide points: Patients showed TRBV5-6, TRBV5-1 and TRBV20-1 among four to six TRBV segments more frequent than in controls. Samples made in the same batch grouped tightly together by F measure.

Comment on this clonotype: The antigen is undetermined.

The TCR beta cDNA libraries contained unique molecular identifiers. TCRdb redid the calling of the PCR reads with MiXCR, one entry per CDR3 protein. The sample shows around 770,000 distinct CDR3 sequences, 40% to 55% of them seen only once. J is TRBJ2-3 and V is TRBV3-1; no firm D call. The sequencing sample was made of blood. This receptor was obtained from a girl aged 5 to 17 with multiple sclerosis. The CDR3 nucleotides are TGTGCCAGCAGCCAAGATCTAAGCGCCCCCACAGATACGCAGTATTTT. Translating gives CASSQDLSAPTDTQYF.